Below, one TCR beta chain is given with its context. What it binds is not known. These data are taken from a study of OX40 agonist ivuxolimab in advanced cancers. Findings and limits, study-wide: Clones of CD4+ and CD8+ blood T cells grew by week 6 at doses of 0.1 to 3.0 mg/kg.

Trimming removed 5 bases from V and 4 bases from J, with 12 bases in between. The germline V gene has CDR1 KGHSH and CDR2 LQKENI. The CDR3 spans 14 residues. Using immunoSEQ multiplex PCR, the repertoire was profiled, and TCRdb retains in-frame clones only, with some absent. This sample has 50,000 to 65,000 clones, with roughly four fifths found just once. The receptor was isolated from an adult with an advanced solid tumor such as melanoma, head and neck, liver or kidney cancer. J is TRBJ2-1 and V is TRBV18, with no clear D. Sequencing used CD4+ or CD8+ T cells sorted from blood, obtained in a trial of the OX40 agonist ivuxolimab. CDR3 bases: TGTGCCAGCTCAAAGGCCCACCCTTACAATGAGCAGTTCTTC. Amino acid sequence: CASSKAHPYNEQFF. Combining the CDR3 with reference TRBV18 and TRBJ2-1 gives the whole variable domain NAGVMQNPRHLVRRRGQEARLRCSPMKGHSHVYWYRQLPEEGLKFMVYLQKENIIDESGMPKERFSAEFPKEGPSILRIQQVVRGDSAAYFCASSKAHPYNEQFFGPGTRLTVL.